This TCR beta chain was sequenced during a study of T cell clonotyping in hematopoietic cell transplantation. The repertoire was sequenced with immunoSEQ multiplex PCR; TCRdb's copy has only in-frame clones and lacks some. The sample shows thousands of clones, 90% of them seen only once. Germline V lookup: CDR1 MNHEY, CDR2 SMNVEV (reference sequence). Unmatched junction bases numbered 5, after V lost 1 base and J lost 3 bases. This CDR3 region has 16 residues. The chain combines TRBV27 with TRBJ2-3; 9 nucleotides align to TRBD1. The TCR originated in a middle-aged man in good health. Some clones in this sample may be carry-over from other donors' samples. Sequenced: peripheral blood mononuclear cells. Here the CDR3 DNA reads TGTGCCAGCAGTTTATTACAGGGGGCAGGGACAGATACGCAGTATTTT. Translation gives CASSLLQGAGTDTQYF.